Below are 9 T cell receptor beta chains sequenced from a single sample in a study of T cell repertoires in cytomegalovirus infection (dated by TCRdb to between 2019 and 2020). The sample was run on an Illumina HiSeq 1500. TCRdb ran its own pipeline on the public reads, namely fastp trimming at Q25 and MiXCR clone calling, and kept in-frame beta chains. Rows with one shared CDR3 protein collapse into an entry with the most common genes and DNA. The sample table shows roughly 230,000 distinct CDR3 sequences, and approximately 15% are seen once. 40% to 55% of the sample is taken by the ten largest. What was sequenced was CD8+ T cells from PBMCs. The receptors were sampled from a human donor in good health (CMV status not recorded). Some clones in this sample may be carry-over from other donors' samples.

This clonotype was found a few times. This sequence joins TRBV19 and TRBJ2-7; D unclear. Germline V gene lookup returns CDR1 LNHDA and CDR2 SQIVND (reference sequence). This CDR3 region has 13 residues. Trimming cost V 1 base and J 2 bases, with 6 bases left between them. The CDR3 DNA reads as TGTGCCAGTAGTATAGCGGCCGCCTACGAGCAGTACTTC. Amino acid sequence: CASSIAAAYEQYF.

This chain joins TRBV28 and TRBJ1-2, with D uncertain. The V gene lost 6 bases and the J gene lost 1 base, with 15 bases spanning the gap. The CDR3 has 15 residues. Germline CDR1 MDHEN, CDR2 SYDVKM. CDR3 nucleotides: TGTGCCAGCAGCACTAGAGGTACCTTTAACTATGGCTACACCTTC. As protein: CASSTRGTFNYGYTF.

This clonotype was seen a few times. V is TRBV7-8 and J is TRBJ1-3; 9 positions agree with TRBD1. Germline loops: CDR1 SGHVS, CDR2 FQNEAQ. The length of the CDR3 is 15 residues. Trimming took 5 bases from V and 4 from J; bases not matched to a gene: 6. The chain's CDR3 is CASSPTGGEGNTIYF. In nucleotides, the CDR3 is TGTGCCAGCAGCCCCACAGGGGGCGAAGGAAACACCATATATTTT.

The V and J genes are TRBV7-9 and TRBJ1-1; TRBD1 is a possible D gene (6 bases). With 4 bases removed from V and 0 bases from J, the gap between germline ends came to 12 bases. Germline CDR1 is SEHNR and CDR2 is FQNEAQ (reference sequence). The length of the CDR3 is 15 residues. The CDR3 spells CASSSDRYMNTEAFF. The CDR3 region has the DNA TGTGCCAGCAGCTCCGACAGGTATATGAACACTGAAGCTTTCTTT.

V and J are TRBV20-1 and TRBJ1-1, with no clear D. In germline, CDR1 is DFQATT, CDR2 SNEGSKA (reference sequence). This CDR3 is built from 14 residues. V was trimmed by 1 base and J by 1 base, leaving 10 bases between them. In DNA form, the CDR3 reads TGCAGTGCTAGAGGAGATACGGGGAACACTGAAGCTTTCTTT. It yields the protein CSARGDTGNTEAFF.

This clonotype occurred many times. This chain joins TRBV7-9 and TRBJ1-1; tentatively, D is TRBD1 (5 bases). The length of the CDR3 is 14 residues. Germline lookup yields CDR1 SEHNR and CDR2 FQNEAQ (reference sequence). V was clipped by 1 base and J by 4 bases, with 10 bases between them. The DNA of the CDR3 is TGTGCCAGCAGCTTAGTGGGGGTGACCACTGAAGCTTTCTTT. This gives the protein CASSLVGVTTEAFF.

This clonotype came up many times. The chain couples TRBV7-2 to TRBJ2-3, with D unresolved. V was shortened by 5 bases and J by 2 bases, with 17 bases between the two germline ends. This CDR3 is built from 16 residues. Germline values: CDR1 SGHTA, CDR2 FQGNSA. CDR3: CASSPGYWDHTDTQYF. The CDR3 DNA reads as TGTGCCAGCAGCCCCGGTTACTGGGATCACACAGATACGCAGTATTTT.

V is TRBV19 and J is TRBJ1-1; 9 bases map to TRBD1. CDR3 length: 10 amino acids. Per germline, CDR1 LNHDA and CDR2 SQIVND (reference sequence). V lost 10 bases to trimming and J lost 11 bases; unmatched junction nucleotides: 5. The CDR3 loop reads CATGQGPAFF. As DNA, the CDR3 is TGTGCCACGGGACAGGGACCGGCTTTCTTT.

This clonotype was recorded at least ten times. The rearrangement links TRBV7-6 to TRBJ2-3, with D possibly TRBD2 on 6 matching bases. Germline CDR1 SGHVS, CDR2 FNYEAQ. Deletions cut 0 bases from V and 2 bases from J, with 15 bases between. CDR3 length: 17 amino acids. The CDR3 bases are TGTGCCAGCAGCTTAGCCCATGGAGGGGTCGTCACAGATACGCAGTATTTT. Amino acid sequence: CASSLAHGGVVTDTQYF.